This TCR beta chain was recovered during a study of OX40 agonist ivuxolimab in advanced cancers. Study details: It was permissible to have had prior anti-PD-1, anti-PD-L1 or anti-CTLA-4 therapy, and around 40% had some. Study-level points and caveats: Patients with a partial response at 0.1-3.0 mg/kg had among the lowest clonal expansion.

About this clone itself: What it binds is not known.

Method: immunoSEQ multiplex PCR; TCRdb's copy keeps in-frame clones and lacks some. The sample has under 50,000 clones; around nine tenths are singletons. Material: CD4+ or CD8+ T cells sorted from blood, obtained in a trial of the OX40 agonist ivuxolimab. The receptor comes from an adult with an advanced solid tumor such as melanoma, head and neck, liver or kidney cancer.

CDR3 sequence: CASSPQGQGGNEQFF. The CDR3 nucleotides are TGTGCCAGCTCACCACAAGGACAGGGGGGGAATGAGCAGTTCTTC. The chain has TRBV18 and TRBJ2-1; 10 bases are shared with TRBD1. Germline lookup yields CDR1 KGHSH and CDR2 LQKENI. This CDR3 has 15 amino acids. The ends lost 1 base at V and 7 bases at J; junction bases unmatched: 4. Together with reference TRBV18 and TRBJ2-1, the CDR3 gives the full variable domain: NAGVMQNPRHLVRRRGQEARLRCSPMKGHSHVYWYRQLPEEGLKFMVYLQKENIIDESGMPKERFSAEFPKEGPSILRIQQVVRGDSAAYFCASSPQGQGGNEQFFGPGTRLTVL.